The 19 T cell receptor beta chains below come from one sample, sequenced in a study of shared clonotypes between healthy human individuals. Some clones are missing from TCRdb's copy, which holds only in-frame ones; the method was immunoSEQ multiplex PCR. The data hold approximately 320,000 clones, with around 87% observed a single time. Sequencing was carried out using memory CD8+ T cells sorted from blood. As for subset: CD45RO+ cells pooled with CCR7-negative TemRA cells. Receptors were obtained from a man aged 18 to 30 in good health.

In its sample, this clone was seen a few times. The chain joins TRBV4-1 to TRBJ2-1, with 10 nucleotides matching TRBD1. The CDR3 has 15 amino acids. CDR1 and CDR2 from the germline V gene are MGHRA and YSYEKL. Unmatched junction bases numbered 5, after V lost 1 base and J lost 8 bases. The CDR3 region is CASSQVGTGEDEQFF. The DNA for the CDR3 is TGCGCCAGCAGCCAAGTAGGGACAGGGGAAGATGAGCAGTTCTTC.

The sample holds many counts of this clone. This chain connects TRBV19 to TRBJ1-2; D is unresolved. Germline CDR1 is LNHDA and CDR2 is SQIVND (reference sequence). The CDR3 runs 15 residues. Trimming removed 1 base from V and 8 bases from J, with 17 bases in between. CDR3 sequence: CASSIVAADLAGYTF. CDR3 bases: TGTGCCAGTAGTATAGTAGCGGCAGACCTTGCGGGCTACACCTTC.

The chain uses TRBV6-1 and TRBJ2-7; D gene uncertain. With 1 base removed from V and 3 bases from J, the gap between germline ends came to 7 bases. Germline V gives CDR1 MNHNS, CDR2 SASEGT. This CDR3 has 13 residues. The CDR3: CASSEGRLYEQYF. The CDR3 region has the DNA TGTGCCAGCAGTGAAGGGAGACTCTACGAGCAGTACTTC.

V and J are TRBV9 and TRBJ2-5; D perhaps matches TRBD2 (6 bases). CDR1 and CDR2 (germline): SGDLS, YYNGEE. The CDR3 is made up of 14 amino acids. Trimming pared 0 bases from V and 5 bases from J, leaving 11 bases between. The CDR3: CASSVAGVGETQYF. The CDR3 region has the DNA TGTGCCAGCAGCGTAGCGGGGGTCGGGGAGACCCAGTACTTC.

The chain recombines TRBV29-1 with TRBJ1-2; possibly TRBD1 for D (6 bases). The CDR3 spans 13 residues. V lost 3 bases to trimming and J lost 0 bases, with 8 bases between them. CDR1 and CDR2 from the germline V gene are SQVTM and ANQGSEA. CDR3 DNA sequence: TGCAGCGTTGAGGGGGCGGCTAACTATGGCTACACCTTC. This translates into CSVEGAANYGYTF.

This clone was observed many times. The rearrangement uses TRBV6-5 and TRBJ2-3; D is possibly TRBD1 or TRBD2 (5 bases each). This CDR3 is 14 amino acids long. Per the germline V gene, CDR1 is MNHEY and CDR2 is SVGAGI. Trimming removed 6 bases from V and 3 bases from J, with 13 bases in between. CDR3 sequence reads: CASSHQGATDTQYF. The CDR3 bases are TGTGCCAGCAGCCATCAGGGAGCAACAGATACGCAGTATTTT.

This chain joins TRBV25-1 and TRBJ2-7; 9 nucleotides line up with TRBD1. The trim removed 2 bases at V and 3 bases at J, leaving 8 bases unmatched. CDR1 and CDR2 from the germline V gene are MGHDK and SYGVNS. This CDR3 has 16 amino acids. The CDR3 loop is CASSEHPGTGLYEQYF. The CDR3 DNA is TGTGCCAGCAGTGAACACCCCGGGACAGGGCTCTACGAGCAGTACTTC.

The rearrangement joins TRBV27 to TRBJ2-1; 8 bases align to TRBD2. CDR3 size: 14 residues. From germline, CDR1 is MNHEY and CDR2 SMNVEV (reference sequence). The trim removed 7 bases at V and 2 bases at J, leaving 4 bases unmatched. The CDR3 DNA reads as TGTGCCAGCACTCAGCGGGGGCCCTACAATGAGCAGTTCTTC. The encoded protein is CASTQRGPYNEQFF.

The V call is TRBV5-1, the J call TRBJ2-3, with 9 bases lining up with TRBD1. Trimming removed 4 bases from V and 6 bases from J; junction bases left unmatched: 24. The germline gives CDR1 SGHRS, CDR2 YFSETQ. The CDR3 covers 20 residues. CDR3 sequence: CASSPFRDRERIDRGDTQYF. CDR3 in DNA: TGCGCCAGCAGCCCTTTTCGGGACAGGGAAAGGATAGACCGTGGGGATACGCAGTATTTT.

The rearrangement joins TRBV7-6 to TRBJ1-2; TRBD1 matches 7 bases. The CDR3 contains 15 residues. With V trimmed by 5 bases and J by 1 base, 7 bases remained unmatched. Germline lookup yields CDR1 SGHVS and CDR2 FNYEAQ. The CDR3 protein is CASSPRQGLNYGYTF. In DNA, the CDR3 is TGTGCCAGCAGCCCTCGACAGGGACTTAACTATGGCTACACCTTC.

This clone has more than one count but fewer than ten. Other DNA variants within this sample encode the same CDR3. CDR3 bases: TGTGCCAGCAGTCCCAATTCCTACGAGCAGTACTTC. It is translated as CASSPNSYEQYF. The V gene is TRBV27, the J gene TRBJ2-7, with D unclear. Trimming shortened V by 5 bases and J by 1 base, and 6 bases separated the two germline ends. The CDR3 loop spans 12 amino acids. CDR1 is MNHEY and CDR2 is SMNVEV in the germline V gene (reference sequence).

The chain links TRBV13 to TRBJ2-7, with 9 positions matching TRBD1. Trimming took 2 bases from V and 2 from J; bases not matched to a gene: 1. Germline CDR1 reads PRHDT; CDR2 reads FYEKMQ (reference sequence). This CDR3 has 14 residues. Here the CDR3 reads CASSLYRGPYEQYF. The CDR3 region has the DNA TGTGCCAGCAGCTTATACAGGGGGCCCTACGAGCAGTACTTC.

The CDR3 DNA reads as TGTGCCAGCAGCTTATCGATAGCGGGGTCCTACGAGCAGTACTTC. This translates into CASSLSIAGSYEQYF. The chain recombines TRBV7-8 with TRBJ2-7; 8 bases line up with TRBD2. The germline V gene encodes CDR1 SGHVS and CDR2 FQNEAQ. CDR3 length equals 15 residues. Trimming removed 2 bases from V and 1 base from J; junction bases left unmatched: 4.

Regarding this clone: The sample carries other DNA sequences with the same CDR3. The rearrangement uses TRBV27 and TRBJ1-5; the D gene is possibly TRBD1 (5 bases). V was shortened by 6 bases and J by 0 bases, with 9 bases between the two germline ends. The germline gives CDR1 MNHEY, CDR2 SMNVEV (reference sequence). This CDR3 has 14 amino acids. The CDR3 protein is CASRTGASNQPQHF. The CDR3 DNA reads TGTGCCAGCAGGACCGGGGCTAGCAATCAGCCCCAGCATTTT.

V and J are TRBV4-1 and TRBJ1-2, with no clear D. Trimming left V 0 bases short and J 4 bases short, with 9 bases between. CDR3 length: 14 residues. The germline V gene encodes CDR1 MGHRA and CDR2 YSYEKL. This chain's CDR3 is CASSQEGLPYGYTF. The CDR3, as DNA: TGCGCCAGCAGCCAAGAGGGCCTCCCCTATGGCTACACCTTC.

The genes are TRBV11-2 and TRBJ2-1; 7 nucleotides line up with TRBD1. V shed 3 bases, J shed 7 bases, and the junction held 3 bases outside the gene matches. The CDR3 consists of 13 residues. In germline, CDR1 is SGHAT, CDR2 FQNNGV. DNA of the CDR3: TGTGCCAGCAGCTTGACAGGGTCAAATGAGCAGTTCTTC. Amino acids: CASSLTGSNEQFF. The full variable domain, in which reference TRBV11-2 and TRBJ2-1 provide the parts outside the CDR3, is EAGVAQSPRYKIIEKRQSVAFWCNPISGHATLYWYQQILGQGPKLLIQFQNNGVVDDSQLPKDRFSAERLKGVDSTLKIQPAKLEDSAVYLCASSLTGSNEQFFGPGTRLTVL.

The genes are TRBV13 and TRBJ2-1, with 8 nucleotides matching TRBD2. Looked up from germline, CDR1 is PRHDT and CDR2 is FYEKMQ (reference sequence). The length of the CDR3 is 13 residues. The V segment lost 8 bases and the J segment 6 bases; nucleotides outside the gene matches: 6. The CDR3 here is CASLGGTSNEQFF. CDR3 sequence (DNA): TGTGCCAGCTTAGGAGGGACTAGCAATGAGCAGTTCTTC.

This sequence joins TRBV28 and TRBJ2-5; 7 bases map to TRBD2. Germline V gene lookup returns CDR1 MDHEN and CDR2 SYDVKM. This CDR3 contains 17 residues. Trimming took 7 bases from V and 5 from J; bases not matched to a gene: 19. The CDR3 sequence is CASITRRAGRAVETQYF. DNA of the CDR3: TGTGCCAGCATCACCCGACGTGCGGGGAGGGCCGTTGAGACCCAGTACTTC.

The chain links TRBV7-6 to TRBJ2-5; D gene uncertain. The CDR3 spans 15 residues. Germline loops: CDR1 SGHVS, CDR2 FNYEAQ. V lost 3 bases to trimming and J lost 0 bases, with 11 bases between them. The CDR3 bases are TGTGCCAGCAGCTTGTACAGCTTGTACCAAGAGACCCAGTACTTC. As protein: CASSLYSLYQETQYF.